A selection of T cell receptor beta chains follows, all from one sample in a study of T cells in Graves' hyperthyroidism and ophthalmopathy. Via MiXCR, TCRdb re-called the multiplex PCR reads, giving one row per CDR3 protein. The sample includes hundreds of thousands of distinct CDR3 sequences, less than 20% seen only once; the top ten take approximately 7.5%. Sequencing input: blood. The receptors here all came from a woman younger than 30 with Graves' hyperthyroidism. CDR3s include the opening cysteine and the closing phenylalanine or tryptophan. A D gene is named only where the DNA matches it firmly. A row's size may be missing; if present it is once, few, many or a size class.

J	V	size	D	CDR3	DNA
TRBJ2-7	TRBV20-1	once	TRBD2	CSARAGTSYEQYF	TGCAGTGCTAGAGCCGGGACTAGCTACGAGCAGTACTTC
TRBJ2-4	TRBV19	once	-	CASSKYGGPKNIQYF	TGTGCCAGTAGTAAGTACGGCGGACCCAAAAACATTCAGTACTTC
TRBJ2-2	TRBV27	-	-	CASRIGAGELFF	TGTGCCAGCAGAATCGGGGCCGGGGAGCTGTTTTTT
TRBJ2-5	TRBV4-1	-	-	CASSPPLGAQETQYF	TGCGCCAGCAGCCCCCCTCTGGGGGCCCAAGAGACCCAGTACTTC
TRBJ1-6	TRBV20-1	many	-	CSARDETGIIYNSPLHF	TGCAGTGCTAGAGATGAAACAGGGATAATCTATAATTCACCCCTCCACTTT
TRBJ1-1	TRBV7-9	few	-	CASSYHRPKGIGEAFF	TGTGCCAGCAGCTATCATCGGCCGAAAGGGATCGGTGAAGCTTTCTTT
TRBJ2-1	TRBV20-1	many	TRBD1	CSATLWTGGPYNEQFF	TGCAGTGCTACACTTTGGACAGGGGGGCCCTACAATGAGCAGTTCTTC
TRBJ1-4	TRBV6-6	few	TRBD1	CASSYSTAGDRGEKLFF	TGTGCCAGCAGTTACTCGACCGCAGGGGACAGGGGAGAAAAACTGTTTTTT
TRBJ2-3	TRBV9	many	-	CASSVEWTDTQYF	TGTGCCAGCAGCGTAGAATGGACAGATACGCAGTATTTT
TRBJ1-2	TRBV25-1	many	-	CASLATDSSAAYGYTF	TGTGCCAGCCTTGCCACCGACAGCTCAGCCGCCTATGGCTACACCTTC
TRBJ2-1	TRBV29-1	many	TRBD2	CSVEGTSSHEQFF	TGCAGCGTTGAAGGGACTAGTAGTCATGAGCAGTTCTTC
TRBJ2-7	TRBV6-1	many	-	CASSEEDLYEQYF	TGTGCCAGCAGTGAAGAGGATCTCTACGAGCAGTACTTC
TRBJ2-5	TRBV20-1	-	TRBD2	CSASSAGGPSRETQYF	TGCAGTGCCAGTTCAGCGGGAGGCCCATCCCGGGAGACCCAGTACTTC
TRBJ1-5	TRBV27	-	-	CASSPRAGGEPQHF	TGTGCCAGCAGTCCCCGGGCGGGGGGTGAGCCCCAGCATTTT
TRBJ2-3	TRBV7-9	many	TRBD2	CASSFSLRESTDTQYF	TGTGCCAGCAGCTTTAGTCTGCGGGAGAGCACAGATACGCAGTATTTT
TRBJ1-5	TRBV2	few	TRBD1	CASTVDRGGRISNQPQHF	TGTGCCAGCACCGTAGACAGGGGAGGCCGGATTAGCAATCAGCCCCAGCATTTT
TRBJ2-3	TRBV12-3/TRBV12-4	-	TRBD2	CASSRGLAGGLAQYF	TGTGCCAGCAGCCGGGGACTAGCGGGGGGGTTAGCGCAGTATTTT
TRBJ2-3	TRBV29-1	many	-	CSVAWGISTDTQYF	TGCAGCGTCGCTTGGGGGATCAGCACAGATACGCAGTATTTT
TRBJ1-5	TRBV6-1	many	TRBD1	CASGITGGANQPQHF	TGTGCCAGCGGAATAACAGGGGGAGCGAATCAGCCCCAGCATTTT
TRBJ1-4	TRBV18	many	-	CASSPGEKLFF	TGTGCCAGCTCACCGGGTGAAAAACTGTTTTTT
TRBJ1-6	TRBV7-9	many	TRBD1	CASSLGDRDSSPLHF	TGTGCCAGCAGCTTAGGGGACAGGGACTCTTCACCCCTCCACTTT
TRBJ2-3	TRBV29-1	few	-	CSVDRDGRTDTQYF	TGCAGCGTTGACAGGGACGGCCGCACAGATACGCAGTATTTT
TRBJ2-2	TRBV5-1	many	-	CASSLGLNRPGELFF	TGCGCCAGCAGCTTGGGGCTGAACCGTCCCGGGGAGCTGTTTTTT
TRBJ1-3	TRBV4-2	few	-	CASSAQTVSGNTIYF	TGTGCCAGCAGCGCCCAGACAGTCTCTGGAAACACCATATATTTT
TRBJ1-4	TRBV28	many	TRBD1	CASSRRQGGDEKLFF	TGTGCCAGCAGCAGGAGACAGGGAGGGGATGAAAAACTGTTTTTT
TRBJ2-7	TRBV12-3/TRBV12-4	many	TRBD1	CASSLWGTGGDEQYF	TGTGCCAGCAGTTTATGGGGGACAGGGGGCGACGAGCAGTACTTC
TRBJ2-5	TRBV12-3/TRBV12-4	-	TRBD2	CASSPRDAGGETQYF	TGTGCCAGCAGTCCTCGGGACGCCGGGGGGGAGACCCAGTACTTC
TRBJ2-1	TRBV30	-	TRBD1	CAWSHQGVSYNEQFF	TGTGCCTGGAGCCACCAGGGGGTCTCATACAATGAGCAGTTCTTC
TRBJ1-4	TRBV9	many	-	CASSVGWGGGTNEKLFF	TGTGCCAGCAGCGTAGGGTGGGGTGGAGGGACTAATGAAAAACTGTTTTTT
TRBJ2-3	TRBV2	many	-	CASTTSGPPADTQYF	TGTGCCAGCACGACCAGCGGCCCACCCGCAGATACGCAGTATTTT
TRBJ2-6	TRBV6-4	-	TRBD1	CASSAWTGGNAGANVLTF	TGTGCCAGCAGTGCCTGGACAGGGGGGAACGCTGGGGCCAACGTCCTGACTTTC
TRBJ2-7	TRBV5-8	many	TRBD1	CASSLGQGDLGQYF	TGTGCCAGCAGCTTGGGTCAGGGGGATCTGGGGCAGTACTTC
TRBJ2-3	TRBV7-9	many	-	CASSLARSSTDTQYF	TGTGCCAGCAGCTTAGCGAGGAGTAGCACAGATACGCAGTATTTT
TRBJ1-4	TRBV5-1	few	TRBD1	CASSLGTGFEEKLFF	TGCGCCAGCAGCTTGGGGACAGGGTTCGAGGAAAAACTGTTTTTT
TRBJ2-7	TRBV5-1	many	-	CASTLHGITYEQYF	TGCGCCAGCACCCTACACGGGATCACGTACGAGCAGTACTTC
TRBJ2-7	TRBV27	-	TRBD2	CASSRLAGAVYEQYF	TGTGCCAGCAGTCGACTAGCGGGAGCTGTTTACGAGCAGTACTTC
TRBJ1-5	TRBV15	-	-	CATSSPNQPQHF	TGTGCCACCAGCAGTCCTAATCAGCCCCAGCATTTT
TRBJ2-1	TRBV5-1	-	TRBD1	CASSLYFDRGREYNEQFF	TGCGCCAGCAGCTTGTATTTCGACAGGGGGCGGGAGTACAATGAGCAGTTCTTC
TRBJ2-3	TRBV24-1	many	-	CATSDLLGTTDTQYF	TGTGCCACCAGTGATTTATTAGGGACCACAGATACGCAGTATTTT
TRBJ2-7	TRBV18	many	TRBD1	CASSPPQGARYEQYF	TGTGCCAGCTCACCACCGCAGGGGGCGAGGTACGAGCAGTACTTC
TRBJ1-1	TRBV28	-	-	CASSPGGNWLNTEAFF	TGTGCCAGCAGTCCCGGGGGAAATTGGCTGAACACTGAAGCTTTCTTT
TRBJ2-7	TRBV2	many	-	CASSRILREQYF	TGTGCCAGCAGCCGAATTTTAAGGGAGCAGTACTTC